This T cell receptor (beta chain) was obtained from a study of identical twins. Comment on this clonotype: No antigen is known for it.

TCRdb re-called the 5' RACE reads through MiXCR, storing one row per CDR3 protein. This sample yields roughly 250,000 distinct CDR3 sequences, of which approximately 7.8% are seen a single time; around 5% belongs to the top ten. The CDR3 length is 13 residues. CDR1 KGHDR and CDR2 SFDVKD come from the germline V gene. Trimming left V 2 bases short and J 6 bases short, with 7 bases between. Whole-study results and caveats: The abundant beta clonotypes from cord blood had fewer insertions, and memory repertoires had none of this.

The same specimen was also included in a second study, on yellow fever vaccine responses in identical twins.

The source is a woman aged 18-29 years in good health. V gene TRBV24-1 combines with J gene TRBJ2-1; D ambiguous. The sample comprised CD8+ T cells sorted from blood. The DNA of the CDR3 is TGTGCCACCAGTGATTCTCTAGTCAATGAGCAGTTCTTC. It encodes CATSDSLVNEQFF.